A single sample is the source of the 17 T cell receptor beta chains below, sequenced in a study of cytomegalovirus exposure and HLA in healthy donors. The PCR contained 60 Vbeta and 13 Jbeta primers. Generated by immunoSEQ multiplex PCR, the TCRdb table keeps only in-frame clones and is missing some. The sample lists tens of thousands of clones, 65% to 80% occurring once. The sample consisted of PBMCs. These TCRs come from a man aged 55 to 69 in good health and CMV-seronegative.

The V and J genes are TRBV11-2 and TRBJ2-7; perhaps TRBD2 as D (5 bases). The CDR3 length is 15 residues. Germline loops: CDR1 SGHAT, CDR2 FQNNGV. Trimming took off 5 bases at V and 2 bases at J, with 16 bases between the two ends. The CDR3 spells CASSDRRRTPYEQYF. The CDR3 bases are TGTGCCAGCAGCGACCGACGAAGGACTCCCTACGAGCAGTACTTC. Drawing the rest from reference TRBV11-2 and TRBJ2-7, the complete variable domain is EAGVAQSPRYKIIEKRQSVAFWCNPISGHATLYWYQQILGQGPKLLIQFQNNGVVDDSQLPKDRFSAERLKGVDSTLKIQPAKLEDSAVYLCASSDRRRTPYEQYFGPGTRLTVT.

The rearrangement links TRBV6-6 to TRBJ2-2; 9 bases map to TRBD1. CDR1 MNHNY and CDR2 SVGAGI come from the germline V gene (reference sequence). V dropped 6 bases and J dropped 5; count of bases not matched to a gene: 10. The CDR3 is 16 amino acids. The CDR3 bases are TGTGCCAGCAGGAAGGGGGGACAGGGTACAACCGGGGAGCTGTTTTTT. Encoded protein: CASRKGGQGTTGELFF.

This chain connects TRBV6-1 to TRBJ2-7; possibly TRBD1 for D (5 bases). The CDR3 runs to 15 residues. The germline V gene has CDR1 MNHNS and CDR2 SASEGT. V gave up 3 bases and J gave up 0 bases, with 12 bases separating them. The CDR3, as DNA: TGTGCCAGCAGTGACCGGCAGGGTAGCTCCTACGAGCAGTACTTC. This gives the protein CASSDRQGSSYEQYF.

This clone has only a few counts. V gene TRBV4-1 combines with J gene TRBJ1-2, with TRBD1 as a possible D gene (5 bases). The CDR3 sequence is 14 residues long. CDR1 MGHRA and CDR2 YSYEKL come from the germline V gene. V dropped 0 bases and J dropped 5 bases, with 10 bases sitting between them. CDR3 in amino acids: CASSQDEEGYGYTF. In DNA, the CDR3 is TGCGCCAGCAGCCAAGATGAGGAGGGGTATGGCTACACCTTC.

The CDR3 reads CASSLGHSTEAFF. In nucleotides, the CDR3 is TGTGCCAGCAGCTTAGGTCACAGCACTGAAGCTTTCTTT. The chain uses TRBV11-3 and TRBJ1-1, with D unclear. V shed 1 base and J shed 4 bases, with 7 bases lying between them. CDR1 is SGHNT and CDR2 is YENEEA in the germline V gene. The CDR3 is 13 residues long. The full variable domain, completed using reference TRBV11-3 and TRBJ1-1, is EAGVVQSPRYKIIEKKQPVAFWCNPISGHNTLYWYLQNLGQGPELLIRYENEEAVDDSQLPKDRFSAERLKGVDSTLKIQPAELGDSAVYLCASSLGHSTEAFFGQGTRLTVV.

The genes are TRBV2 and TRBJ2-7, with a possible D match to TRBD1 (5 bases). V lost 4 bases, J lost 2 bases, and 15 bases lay in between. This CDR3 spans 15 amino acids. CDR1 and CDR2 (germline): SNHLY, FYNNEI. The CDR3 here is CASSVEGANPYEQYF. CDR3 nucleotides: TGTGCCAGCAGTGTAGAAGGGGCGAATCCCTACGAGCAGTACTTC.

The V and J genes are TRBV6-5 and TRBJ1-4; TRBD1 matches 9 bases. After removal of 4 bases from V and 8 bases from J, the junction contained 8 bases not matched to a gene. Germline lookup yields CDR1 MNHEY and CDR2 SVGAGI. This CDR3 has 15 amino acids. The CDR3, as DNA: TGTGCCAGCAGTTCGGGACAGGGCCAAGGGGAAAAACTGTTTTTT. It encodes CASSSGQGQGEKLFF.

The J gene is TRBJ2-7, the V gene TRBV4-1; D is uncertain. The CDR3 runs to 14 residues. In germline, CDR1 is MGHRA, CDR2 YSYEKL. The V and J ends lost 0 bases and 0 bases respectively, with 6 bases between them. CDR3 coding DNA: TGCGCCAGCAGCCAAGACCGACACTCCTACGAGCAGTACTTC. Translation gives CASSQDRHSYEQYF.

This clone was seen a few times. The V gene is TRBV19, the J gene TRBJ2-7, with a tentative D call TRBD1 (6 bases). The CDR3 is made up of 13 amino acids. The V end lost 11 bases, the J end lost 2 bases, and 16 bases lay between the germline ends. Germline CDR1 and CDR2: LNHDA and SQIVND (reference sequence). As DNA, the CDR3 is TGTGCCCGCCTGGGGACACCACCCTACGAGCAGTACTTC. Protein: CARLGTPPYEQYF.

The chain uses TRBV11-1 and TRBJ2-5; TRBD2 agrees at 9 bases. The CDR3 runs to 16 residues. Losses at the gene ends were 5 bases for V and 0 bases for J; bases not matched to a gene: 7. From germline, CDR1 is SGHAT and CDR2 FQDESV (reference sequence). The CDR3 nucleotides read TGTGCCAGCAGCCCGAGACTAGCGGAACACCAAGAGACCCAGTACTTC. Translated, it gives CASSPRLAEHQETQYF.

V is TRBV6-1 and J is TRBJ1-1; D call uncertain. V lost 5 bases and J 1 base, leaving 11 bases between the germline ends. The CDR3 spans 14 residues. Germline assignment: CDR1 MNHNS and CDR2 SASEGT. The CDR3 region has the DNA TGTGCCAGCAGTCAAAACTGGAGGAACACTGAAGCTTTCTTT. This translates into CASSQNWRNTEAFF.

J is TRBJ1-4 and V is TRBV6-1, with D tentatively TRBD1 (5 bases). Trimming cost V 3 bases and J 5 bases, with 16 bases left between them. Germline-derived CDR1 and CDR2 are MNHNS and SASEGT. The CDR3 is made up of 16 amino acids. The CDR3 region is CASSDPRGNRNEKLFF. CDR3 nucleotide sequence: TGTGCCAGCAGTGACCCCCGGGGGAACCGGAATGAAAAACTGTTTTTT.

The chain couples TRBV9 to TRBJ2-4; perhaps TRBD2 as D (6 bases). V was shortened by 0 bases and J by 0 bases, with 7 bases between the two germline ends. CDR1 and CDR2 (germline): SGDLS, YYNGEE. This CDR3 is 15 amino acids long. CDR3 in amino acids: CASSVGGVAKNIQYF. In nucleotides, the CDR3 is TGTGCCAGCAGCGTAGGCGGGGTAGCCAAAAACATTCAGTACTTC.

The chain combines TRBV2 with TRBJ1-2; tentatively, D is TRBD1 (6 bases). V lost 6 bases, J lost 8 bases, and 16 bases lay in between. Germline V gene lookup returns CDR1 SNHLY and CDR2 FYNNEI. The CDR3 covers 13 residues. CDR3 bases: TGTGCCAGCAGGGGGGAACAGGGAAGAGGCTACACCTTC. Translating it yields CASRGEQGRGYTF.

The DNA for the CDR3 is TGTGCCAGTAGTACCCAGGGGGATAACTATGGCTACACCTTC. This encodes CASSTQGDNYGYTF. V is TRBV19 and J is TRBJ1-2, with 7 bases aligning to TRBD1. Germline V CDR1 and CDR2: LNHDA, SQIVND (reference sequence). This CDR3 is built from 14 residues. V dropped 4 bases and J dropped 1; count of bases not matched to a gene: 3.

This clone was recorded many times. The genes are TRBV5-6 and TRBJ2-6, with D tentatively TRBD1 (5 bases). CDR1 and CDR2 (germline): SGHDT, YYEEEE. There are 16 residues in the CDR3. Trimming removed 2 bases from V and 0 bases from J, with 9 bases in between. CDR3 region: CASSLGDPSGANVLTF. DNA of the CDR3: TGTGCCAGCAGCTTAGGGGATCCCTCTGGGGCCAACGTCCTGACTTTC.

The V call is TRBV5-1, the J call TRBJ2-2, with D maybe TRBD1 (6 bases). V lost 4 bases to trimming and J lost 2 bases, with 12 bases between them. CDR3 length: 15 amino acids. Per the germline V gene, CDR1 is SGHRS and CDR2 is YFSETQ. The CDR3 DNA reads as TGCGCCAGCAGCCCGCTCGGGACAAACACCGGGGAGCTGTTTTTT. Protein product: CASSPLGTNTGELFF.